This is a list of T cell receptor beta chains from one sample in a study of preoperative IRX-2 immunotherapy in early breast cancer. Clones were read by immunoSEQ multiplex PCR, and TCRdb kept only the in-frame ones, dropping some. The profile shows approximately 98,000 clones, roughly 89% of them singletons. This sample comprised tumor tissue, obtained after IRX-2 immunotherapy. The receptors derive from a human donor with breast cancer. Both conserved end residues are part of each CDR3. A D gene is named only where the DNA matches it firmly. The size field is filled for only some rows; it gives once, few, many or a size class.

v_gene,abundance,d_gene,j_gene,len,CDR3nt,CDR3aa
TRBV4-1,.,.,TRBJ2-7,18,TGCGCCAGCAGCCCCACCCCGGGCCGGAACGGCTGGGGCTACGAGCAGTACTTC,CASSPTPGRNGWGYEQYF
TRBV11-3,.,TRBD1,TRBJ2-7,14,TGTGCCAGCAGCCAATCCGGGACAGGCTACGAGCAGTACTTC,CASSQSGTGYEQYF
TRBV12-1,.,.,TRBJ2-7,16,TGTGCCAGCAGCTCGGTACAAGCGGGAGATACTTACGAGCAGTACTTC,CASSSVQAGDTYEQYF
TRBV5-1,once,TRBD1,TRBJ2-5,16,TGCGCCAGCAGCAGACCCCCCCGGGACAGACAAGAGACCCAGTACTTC,CASSRPPRDRQETQYF
TRBV9,.,TRBD1,TRBJ1-2,14,TGTGCCAGCAGCGGGGACAGGGATATAGATGGCTACACCTTC,CASSGDRDIDGYTF
TRBV11-3,few,TRBD2,TRBJ2-2,17,TGTGCCAGCAGCTTGGTGGGGCTAGCGGGAGTAATCGGGGAGCTGTTTTTT,CASSLVGLAGVIGELFF
TRBV6-8,.,.,TRBJ2-1,16,TGTGCCAGCAACTTACGCGGGACAGCGAGGGGCGGTGAGCAGTTCTTC,CASNLRGTARGGEQFF
TRBV15,.,TRBD1,TRBJ1-1,20,TGTGCCACCAGCAGAGATCATGAATTAGGGGGCCTAGCGCCGAACACTGAAGCTTTCTTT,CATSRDHELGGLAPNTEAFF
TRBV5-1,.,.,TRBJ1-1,15,TGCGCCAGCAGTGTGGGGCAGACAAGGAACACTGAAGCTTTCTTT,CASSVGQTRNTEAFF
TRBV14,.,TRBD2,TRBJ2-1,15,TGTGCCAGCAGCCTTATTAGCGGGAGGAACAATGAGCAGTTCTTC,CASSLISGRNNEQFF
TRBV18,.,TRBD1,TRBJ1-5,15,TGTGCCAGCTCACCCGACAGGGCCAGCAATCAGCCCCAGCATTTT,CASSPDRASNQPQHF
TRBV27,.,TRBD1,TRBJ2-3,15,TGTGCCAGCAGCTCACGGGGACAGGGGACAGATACGCAGTATTTT,CASSSRGQGTDTQYF
TRBV5-1,.,.,TRBJ2-6,17,TGCGCCAGCAGCCGAAATCAGAACGGGCCTGGGGCCAACGTCCTGACTTTC,CASSRNQNGPGANVLTF
TRBV9,.,TRBD1,TRBJ2-7,16,TGTGCCAGCAGCGTTAGCTCAGGGACAGTCTCCTACGAGCAGTACTTC,CASSVSSGTVSYEQYF
TRBV18,.,.,TRBJ1-4,15,TGTGCCAGCTCACCACTCCCGGAAGTGGGTGAAAAACTGTTTTTT,CASSPLPEVGEKLFF
TRBV28,.,TRBD2,TRBJ2-7,14,TGTGCCAGCAGTCCGAGCGGGAGGAGTGGAGAGCAGTACTTC,CASSPSGRSGEQYF
TRBV30,.,.,TRBJ1-2,14,TGTGCCTGGAGTGTACGCGGGGGGGACTATGGCTACACCTTC,CAWSVRGGDYGYTF
TRBV15,.,.,TRBJ2-1,14,TGTGCCACCAGCAGTCCATATGGGATGAATGAGCAGTTCTTC,CATSSPYGMNEQFF
TRBV6-7,.,.,TRBJ1-1,12,TGTGCCAGCAGAGACTATAACACTGAAGCTTTCTTT,CASRDYNTEAFF
TRBV11-3,.,.,TRBJ2-7,14,TGTGCCAGCAGCTTGATGGTCAGCCCGGAGGAGCAGTACTTC,CASSLMVSPEEQYF
TRBV10-2,.,TRBD1,TRBJ1-2,13,TGCGCCAGCAGTGAGGCAGGGGGCGTGGGCTACACCTTC,CASSEAGGVGYTF
TRBV5-1,few,.,TRBJ1-1,16,TGCGCCAGCAGCTTGACAGGGATTGGGTCGGGGACTGAAGCTTTCTTT,CASSLTGIGSGTEAFF
TRBV19,.,TRBD1,TRBJ1-2,16,TGTGCCAGTAGTATTGATCTACAGGGGACCTACTTGGGCTACACCTTC,CASSIDLQGTYLGYTF
TRBV2,.,.,TRBJ2-7,13,TGTGCCACCACCACACTAGCTGGCAACGAGCAGTACTTC,CATTTLAGNEQYF
TRBV12-5,.,TRBD1,TRBJ1-2,15,TGTGCTAGTGGTCCAGACAGGGGCGAGTGGGGAGGCTACACCTTC,CASGPDRGEWGGYTF
TRBV19,.,.,TRBJ2-3,16,TGTGCCAGTAGTGCAAGCGGGACAGCCCGCACAGATACGCAGTATTTT,CASSASGTARTDTQYF
TRBV9,.,.,TRBJ1-5,14,TGTGCCAGCAGCGACAGTAATAGCAATCAGCCCCAGCATTTT,CASSDSNSNQPQHF
TRBV19,.,.,TRBJ2-3,11,TGTGCCAGTAGTACCGGACGATCGCAGTATTTT,CASSTGRSQYF
TRBV19,.,TRBD1,TRBJ2-3,13,TGTGCCAGTCGACAGGGGGTGACAGATACGCAGTATTTT,CASRQGVTDTQYF
TRBV30,.,.,TRBJ2-1,12,TGTGCCTGGAGTGTTTCGGAGAATGAGCAGTTCTTC,CAWSVSENEQFF
TRBV25-1,.,TRBD1,TRBJ1-1,15,TGTGCCAGCAGTGACGGACAGGGGGTATACACTGAAGCTTTCTTT,CASSDGQGVYTEAFF
TRBV19,.,.,TRBJ1-6,15,TGTGCCAGCGAACCGTCGGACGGACGGAATTCACCCCTCCACTTT,CASEPSDGRNSPLHF
TRBV30,.,.,TRBJ1-1,14,TGTGCCTGGAGTGGATTGCATAAGAACACTGAAGCTTTCTTT,CAWSGLHKNTEAFF
TRBV18,.,TRBD1,TRBJ1-1,15,TGTGCCAGCTCACCTCGACAGGGGGGTAACACTGAAGTTTTCTTT,CASSPRQGGNTEVFF
TRBV7-1,.,.,TRBJ2-3,13,TGTGCCAGCAGCCCTATACTCCCAGATACGCAGTATTTT,CASSPILPDTQYF
TRBV18,.,.,TRBJ1-2,13,TGTGCCAGCTCACCCCCCGGGGACGGGGGCTACACCTTC,CASSPPGDGGYTF
TRBV19,.,.,TRBJ1-1,13,TGTGCCAGTAGGAGACAGACGAACACTGAAGCTTTCTTT,CASRRQTNTEAFF
TRBV6-8,.,.,TRBJ1-1,14,TGTGCCAGCAGTGATTATTTGAGGTCTATTGAAGCTTTCTTT,CASSDYLRSIEAFF
TRBV18,.,TRBD1,TRBJ1-1,14,TGTGCCAGCTCACCTGACAGGGCTGGGACTGAAGCTTTCTTT,CASSPDRAGTEAFF
TRBV18,.,.,TRBJ2-3,14,TGTGCCAGCTCACCACCGGGGATCACAGATACGCAGTATTTT,CASSPPGITDTQYF
TRBV29-1,few,TRBD2,TRBJ2-7,13,TGCAGCGTTGACGGAGCGGGGACCTACGAGCAGTACTTC,CSVDGAGTYEQYF
TRBV28,.,.,TRBJ1-2,13,TGTGCCAGCACCCCCCGAGGGGACTATGGCTACACCTTC,CASTPRGDYGYTF
TRBV5-1,.,TRBD1,TRBJ1-1,14,TGCGCCAGCAGCAGGGGACAGTTACGCACTGAAGCTTTCTTT,CASSRGQLRTEAFF
TRBV2,once,.,TRBJ1-4,16,TGTGCCAGCAGTAATTCCGGGACCGCGCTTTTTGGAAAACTGTTTTTT,CASSNSGTALFGKLFF
TRBV7-1,.,TRBD2,TRBJ2-2,14,TGTGCCAGCAGCTCCACGCTAGCGGCCGGGGAGCTGTTTTTT,CASSSTLAAGELFF
TRBV25-1,.,.,TRBJ1-2,12,TGTGCCAGCAGTTGGTCAGGGGATGGCTACACCTTC,CASSWSGDGYTF
TRBV28,.,.,TRBJ2-7,13,TGTGCCAGCAGTTTCCCGAGAGGGAACGAGCAGTACTTC,CASSFPRGNEQYF
TRBV29-1,.,.,TRBJ2-2,13,TGCAGCGTTGATAAAGGGCCCACCGGGGAGCTGTTTTTT,CSVDKGPTGELFF
TRBV27,.,.,TRBJ2-7,14,TGTGCCAGCAGTTTAACGCAGGGTGGTAACGAGCAGTACTTC,CASSLTQGGNEQYF
TRBV18,.,TRBD2,TRBJ2-5,14,TGTGCCAGCTCACCACAGGGAGGGTTAGAGACCCAGTACTTC,CASSPQGGLETQYF
TRBV6-8,.,.,TRBJ1-2,13,TGTGCCATCAGTGGGACCGGGGTCCATGGCTACACCTTC,CAISGTGVHGYTF
TRBV11-1,.,TRBD2,TRBJ2-4,19,TGTGCCAGCAGCCCCTCGGCTAGCGGGACAGTCTTAGCCAAAAACATTCAGTACTTC,CASSPSASGTVLAKNIQYF
TRBV19,.,.,TRBJ1-1,13,TGTGCCAGTAGTGCGATGCTGAACACTGAAGCTTTCTTT,CASSAMLNTEAFF